This entry lists 3 T cell receptor beta chains sequenced from one sample in a study of OX40 agonist ivuxolimab in advanced cancers. Sequencing used immunoSEQ multiplex PCR; TCRdb keeps in-frame clones, though not all of them. The sample includes approximately 20,000 clones, around 80% seen only once; the top ten take more than 13%. The source material was CD4+ or CD8+ T cells sorted from blood, sampled in a trial of the OX40 agonist ivuxolimab. These receptors were obtained from an adult with an advanced solid tumor such as melanoma, head and neck, liver or kidney cancer.

The J gene is TRBJ2-1, the V gene TRBV5-4; 8 bases are a match to TRBD1. Germline values: CDR1 SGHNT, CDR2 YYREEE (reference sequence). Germline trimming cut 4 bases from V and 12 bases from J; bases unmatched to any gene: 15. The CDR3 extends over 15 amino acids. The chain's CDR3 is CASSDRTGLYGVQFF. The DNA for the CDR3 is TGTGCCAGCAGCGACCGGACAGGGCTATATGGGGTGCAGTTCTTC.

V is TRBV4-3 and J is TRBJ2-7; TRBD2 matches at 8 bases. CDR3 length: 17 residues. V dropped 1 base and J dropped 0; count of bases not matched to a gene: 8. CDR1 is LGHNA, CDR2 YSLEER, per germline. The CDR3 sequence: CASSQAVQREPSYEQYF. The CDR3 bases are TGCGCCAGCAGCCAAGCGGTCCAGCGGGAGCCCTCCTACGAGCAGTACTTC.

The rearrangement uses TRBV19 and TRBJ1-1; 8 nucleotides align to TRBD1. Germline V gives CDR1 LNHDA, CDR2 SQIVND (reference sequence). This CDR3 is built from 15 residues. J was trimmed by 4 bases and V by 4 bases; bases with no gene match: 8. As DNA, the CDR3 is TGTGCCAGTAGTAGGCAACAGGGGGGGATCACTGAAGCTTTCTTT. Protein sequence: CASSRQQGGITEAFF.